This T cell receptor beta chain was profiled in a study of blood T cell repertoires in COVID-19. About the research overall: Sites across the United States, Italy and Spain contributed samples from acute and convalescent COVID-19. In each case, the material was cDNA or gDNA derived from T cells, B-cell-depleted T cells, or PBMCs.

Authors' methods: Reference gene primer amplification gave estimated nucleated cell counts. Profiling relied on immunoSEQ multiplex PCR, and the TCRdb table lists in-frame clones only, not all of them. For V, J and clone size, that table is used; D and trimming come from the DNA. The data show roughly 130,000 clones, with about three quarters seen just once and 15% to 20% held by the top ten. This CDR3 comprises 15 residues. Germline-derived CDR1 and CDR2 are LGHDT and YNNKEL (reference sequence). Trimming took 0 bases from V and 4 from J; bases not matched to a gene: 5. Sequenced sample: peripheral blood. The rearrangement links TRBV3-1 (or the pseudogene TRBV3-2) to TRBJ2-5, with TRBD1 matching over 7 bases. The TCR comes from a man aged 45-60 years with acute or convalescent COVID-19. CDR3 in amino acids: CASSQDDSGGETQYF. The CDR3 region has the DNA TGTGCCAGCAGCCAAGATGATTCAGGGGGAGAGACCCAGTACTTC.